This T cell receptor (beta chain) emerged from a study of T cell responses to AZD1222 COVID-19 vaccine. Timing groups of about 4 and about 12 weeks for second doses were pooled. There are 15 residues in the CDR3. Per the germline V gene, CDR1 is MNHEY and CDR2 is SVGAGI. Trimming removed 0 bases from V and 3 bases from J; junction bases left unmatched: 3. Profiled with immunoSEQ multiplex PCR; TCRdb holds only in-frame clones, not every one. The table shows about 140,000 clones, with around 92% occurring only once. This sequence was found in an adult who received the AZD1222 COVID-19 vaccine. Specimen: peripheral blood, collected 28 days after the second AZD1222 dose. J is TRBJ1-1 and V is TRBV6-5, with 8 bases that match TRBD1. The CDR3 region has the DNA TGTGCCAGCAGTTACTCGGGACAGGTCCACACTGAAGCTTTCTTT. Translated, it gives CASSYSGQVHTEAFF.